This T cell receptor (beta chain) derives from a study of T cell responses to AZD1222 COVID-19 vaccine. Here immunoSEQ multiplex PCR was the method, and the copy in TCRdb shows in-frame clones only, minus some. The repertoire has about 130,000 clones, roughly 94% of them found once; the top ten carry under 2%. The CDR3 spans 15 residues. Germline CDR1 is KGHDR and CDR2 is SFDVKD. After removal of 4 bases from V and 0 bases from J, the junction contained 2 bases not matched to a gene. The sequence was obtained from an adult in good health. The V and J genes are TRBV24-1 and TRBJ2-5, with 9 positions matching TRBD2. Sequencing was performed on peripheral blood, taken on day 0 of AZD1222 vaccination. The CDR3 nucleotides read TGTGCCACCAGTGACCCTAGCGGGGACCAAGAGACCCAGTACTTC. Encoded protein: CATSDPSGDQETQYF.